The clone carrying this TCR beta chain was counted only a few times. Its antigen is unidentified. Every bit of the isolated RNA underwent reverse transcription, so sequencing read expressed TCRB transcripts. The method was immunoSEQ multiplex PCR; TCRdb's version includes in-frame clones alone and lacks a portion of them. This table has approximately 250,000 clones, around 9.9% appearing once. These data come from a study of beta chain features in type 1 diabetes. Looking at the study overall: Age and gender were similar between patients and healthy donors, as were cell yields.

Study-level results: Type 1 diabetes patients had moderately but significantly shorter TCRB CDR3s in all four CD4+ subsets.

The CDR3 has 16 residues. V dropped 4 bases and J dropped 0; count of bases not matched to a gene: 3. Germline assignment: CDR1 SGDLS and CDR2 YYNGEE. The chain carries TRBV9 and TRBJ2-6; 8 nucleotides agree with TRBD2. What was sequenced was naive CD4+ T cells from blood. The clonotype comes from a man aged 25 to 40 with type 1 diabetes. The CDR3 DNA reads as TGTGCCAGCAGCCCGGGGGGGGCCTCTGGGGCCAACGTCCTGACTTTC. Protein: CASSPGGASGANVLTF.